The present T cell receptor beta chain was sequenced within a study of CD8 T cells in ankylosing spondylitis (dated by TCRdb to about 2017). Background on the whole study: To find TCR variants linked to disease, the study profiled T cell receptor beta repertoires in ankylosing spondylitis patients and healthy donors. Peripheral blood was sampled, and synovial fluid was additionally collected from ankylosing spondylitis patients. In total, the full study cohort was made up of 108 healthy donors and 25 ankylosing spondylitis patients. Here is what the overall study found, with its caveats: A TCR beta motif made up of several highly homologous amino acid variants appeared to be characteristic of blood from ankylosing spondylitis patients. The disease-linked clones were reported to be significantly enriched in matched synovial fluid samples from ankylosing spondylitis patients. Some motif variants were previously reported in synovial fluid and blood of reactive arthritis patients, suggesting common disease-initiation mechanisms. A CD8+ phenotype was shown by the disease-linked clones, which were found at relatively low frequencies in peripheral blood.

In the case of this clonotype: The target of this receptor is not known. The record has no base qualities; no much larger clone is one base away.

For sequencing, an Illumina HiSeq 2500 was employed. TCR beta libraries were prepared by quantitative 5'-RACE with molecular barcodes. Regarding the original processing steps: A new computational method, built on a probabilistic model of VDJ rearrangement, was used to identify disease-linked TCR variants. TCRdb took the public reads, trimmed them with fastp at Q25, ran MiXCR for clone calling and kept in-frame beta chains. One record per CDR3 amino acid sequence lists the most common genes and DNA. These V and J calls are TCRdb output, not the study's own analysis. A total of fewer than 350,000 distinct CDR3 sequences appear in this sample, 9.5% to 13% of them only once. The ten top clones hold about 10% of the sample. From a lookup of the germline V gene, CDR1 and CDR2 are MGHRA and YSYEKL. CDR3 length: 18 amino acids, cysteine to phenylalanine. The retained sequence is limited to the CDR3, 54 bases, with the frame set at the first base. Compared with germline, V lacks 0 bases and J lacks 4 bases; bases without a gene match: 11.

The TCR originated in a female donor with ankylosing spondylitis or in good health (not recorded which). The rearranged segments are TRBV4-1 and TRBJ2-5; TRBD1 matches 10 bases in the middle. The sequencing input was blood, either unsorted or a sorted T cell fraction (not recorded which). CDR3 reads: CASSQDRLRDRGGETQYF. The base sequence is TGCGCCAGCAGCCAAGATCGTCTACGGGACAGGGGAGGAGAGACCCAGTACTTC.